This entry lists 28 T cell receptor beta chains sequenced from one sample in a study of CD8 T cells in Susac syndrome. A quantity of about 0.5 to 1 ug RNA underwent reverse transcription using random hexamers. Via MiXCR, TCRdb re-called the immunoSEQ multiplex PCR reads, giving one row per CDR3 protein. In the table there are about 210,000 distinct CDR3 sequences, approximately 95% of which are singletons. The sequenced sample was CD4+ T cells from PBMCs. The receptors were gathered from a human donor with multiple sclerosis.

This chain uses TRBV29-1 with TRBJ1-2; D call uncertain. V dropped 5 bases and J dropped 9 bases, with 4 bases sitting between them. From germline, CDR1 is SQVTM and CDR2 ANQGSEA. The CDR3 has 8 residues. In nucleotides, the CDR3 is TGCAGCGTTTCTAGCTACACCTTC. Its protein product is CSVSSYTF.

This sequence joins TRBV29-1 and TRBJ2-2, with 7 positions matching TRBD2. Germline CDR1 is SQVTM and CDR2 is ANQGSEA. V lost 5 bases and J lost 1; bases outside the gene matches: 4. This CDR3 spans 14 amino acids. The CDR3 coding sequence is TGCAGCGTTCGCGGGAGTAGGAACACCGGGGAGCTGTTTTTT. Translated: CSVRGSRNTGELFF.

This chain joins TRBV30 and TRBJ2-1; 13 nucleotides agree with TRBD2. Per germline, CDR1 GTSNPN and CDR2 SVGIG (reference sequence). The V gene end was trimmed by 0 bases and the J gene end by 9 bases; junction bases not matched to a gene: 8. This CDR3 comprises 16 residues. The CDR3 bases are TGTGCCTGGAGTGTAAGGGGACTAGCGGGAAAGGGTGAGCAGTTCTTC. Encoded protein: CAWSVRGLAGKGEQFF.

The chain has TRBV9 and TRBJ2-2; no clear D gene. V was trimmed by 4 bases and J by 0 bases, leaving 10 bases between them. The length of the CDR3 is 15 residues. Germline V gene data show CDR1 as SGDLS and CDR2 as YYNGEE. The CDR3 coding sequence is TGTGCCAGCAGCCATCTAACCGCGAACACCGGGGAGCTGTTTTTT. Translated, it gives CASSHLTANTGELFF.

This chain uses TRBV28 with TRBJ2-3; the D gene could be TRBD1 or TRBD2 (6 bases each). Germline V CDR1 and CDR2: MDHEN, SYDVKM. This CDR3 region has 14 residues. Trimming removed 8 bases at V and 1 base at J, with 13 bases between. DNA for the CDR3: TGTGCCAGCGTAAAGGGGGGCCGCACAGATACGCAGTATTTT. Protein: CASVKGGRTDTQYF.

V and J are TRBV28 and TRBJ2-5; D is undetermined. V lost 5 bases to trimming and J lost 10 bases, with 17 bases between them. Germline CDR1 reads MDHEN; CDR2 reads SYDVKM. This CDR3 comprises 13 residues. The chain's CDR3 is CASSPPDGMIQYF. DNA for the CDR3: TGTGCCAGCAGTCCCCCGGACGGTATGATCCAGTACTTC.

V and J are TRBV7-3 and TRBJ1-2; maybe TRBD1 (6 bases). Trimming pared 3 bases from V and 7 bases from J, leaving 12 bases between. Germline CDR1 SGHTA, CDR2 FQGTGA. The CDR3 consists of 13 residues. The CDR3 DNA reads TGTGCCAGCAGCTTGGCAGGGGCGTTTGGCTACACCTTC. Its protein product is CASSLAGAFGYTF.

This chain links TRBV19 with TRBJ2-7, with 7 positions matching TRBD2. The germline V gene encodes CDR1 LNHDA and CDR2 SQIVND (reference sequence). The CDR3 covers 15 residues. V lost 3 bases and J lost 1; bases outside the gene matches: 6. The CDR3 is CASSIVGGPSYEQYF. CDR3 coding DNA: TGTGCCAGTAGTATCGTGGGAGGGCCATCCTACGAGCAGTACTTC.

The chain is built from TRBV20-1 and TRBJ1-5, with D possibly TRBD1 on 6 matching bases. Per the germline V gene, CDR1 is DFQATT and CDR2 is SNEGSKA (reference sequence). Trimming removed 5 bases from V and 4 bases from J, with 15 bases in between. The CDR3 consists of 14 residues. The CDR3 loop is CSAPLGGRNQPQHF. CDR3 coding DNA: TGCAGTGCTCCCCTGGGGGGCCGAAATCAGCCCCAGCATTTT.

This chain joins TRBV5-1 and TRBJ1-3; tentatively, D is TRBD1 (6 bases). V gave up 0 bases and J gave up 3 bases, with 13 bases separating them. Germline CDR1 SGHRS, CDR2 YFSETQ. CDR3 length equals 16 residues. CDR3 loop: CASSLVGAPHGNTIYF. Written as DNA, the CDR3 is TGCGCCAGCAGCTTGGTGGGGGCGCCCCATGGAAACACCATATATTTT.

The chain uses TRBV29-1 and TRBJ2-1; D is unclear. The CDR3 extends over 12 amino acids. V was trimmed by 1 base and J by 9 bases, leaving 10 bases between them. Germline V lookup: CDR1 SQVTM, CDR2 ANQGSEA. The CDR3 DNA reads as TGCAGCGTTGAAGGTTCCAAGGGTGAGCAGTTCTTC. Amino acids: CSVEGSKGEQFF.

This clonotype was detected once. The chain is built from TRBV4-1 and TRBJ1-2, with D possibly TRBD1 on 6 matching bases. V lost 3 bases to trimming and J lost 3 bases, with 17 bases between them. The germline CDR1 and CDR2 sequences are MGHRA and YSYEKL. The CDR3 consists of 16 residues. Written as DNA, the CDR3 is TGCGCCAGCAGCCATGAATCCACCAGGGGTGACTATGGCTACACCTTC. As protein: CASSHESTRGDYGYTF.

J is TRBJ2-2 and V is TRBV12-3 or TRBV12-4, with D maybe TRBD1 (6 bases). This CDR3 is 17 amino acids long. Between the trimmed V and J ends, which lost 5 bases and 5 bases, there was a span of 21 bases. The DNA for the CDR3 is TGTGCCAGCAGTCCCATTGGATTCGCAGGGGTAACCGGGGAGCTGTTTTTT. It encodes CASSPIGFAGVTGELFF.

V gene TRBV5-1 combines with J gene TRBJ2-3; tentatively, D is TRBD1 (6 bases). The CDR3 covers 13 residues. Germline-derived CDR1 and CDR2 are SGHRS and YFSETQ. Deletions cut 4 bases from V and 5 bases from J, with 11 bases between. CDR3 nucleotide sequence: TGCGCCAGCAGCCAGGGGACGGGAGATACGCAGTATTTT. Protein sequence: CASSQGTGDTQYF.

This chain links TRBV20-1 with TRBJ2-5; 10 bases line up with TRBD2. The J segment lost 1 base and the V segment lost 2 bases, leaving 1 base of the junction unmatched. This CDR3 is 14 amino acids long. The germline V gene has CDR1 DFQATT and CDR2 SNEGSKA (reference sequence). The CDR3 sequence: CSARLAGVQETQYF. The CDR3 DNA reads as TGCAGTGCTAGACTAGCGGGGGTCCAAGAGACCCAGTACTTC.

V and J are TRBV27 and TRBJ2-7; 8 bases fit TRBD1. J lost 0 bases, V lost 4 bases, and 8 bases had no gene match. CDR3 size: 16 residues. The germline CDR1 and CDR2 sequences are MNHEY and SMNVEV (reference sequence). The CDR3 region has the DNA TGTGCCAGCAGTTATCCGGGACAGGTGACCTCCTACGAGCAGTACTTC. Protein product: CASSYPGQVTSYEQYF.

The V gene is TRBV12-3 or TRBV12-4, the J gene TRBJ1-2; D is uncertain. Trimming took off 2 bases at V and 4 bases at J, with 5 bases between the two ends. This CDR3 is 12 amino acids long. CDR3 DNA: TGTGCCAGCAGTTTAACGGTCTATGGCTACACCTTC. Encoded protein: CASSLTVYGYTF.

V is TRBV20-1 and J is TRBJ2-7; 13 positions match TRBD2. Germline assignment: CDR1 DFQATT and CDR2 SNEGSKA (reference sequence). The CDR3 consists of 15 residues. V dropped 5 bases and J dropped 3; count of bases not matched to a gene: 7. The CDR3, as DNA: TGCAGTGCTCCGCGACTAGCGGGGGGCTTCTACGAGCAGTACTTC. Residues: CSAPRLAGGFYEQYF.

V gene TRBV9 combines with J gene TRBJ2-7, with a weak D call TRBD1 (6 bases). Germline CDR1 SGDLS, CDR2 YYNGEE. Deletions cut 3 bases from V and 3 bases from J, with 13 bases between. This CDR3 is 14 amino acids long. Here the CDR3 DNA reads TGTGCCAGCAGCGCCACCGGACAGAACTACGAGCAGTACTTC. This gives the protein CASSATGQNYEQYF.

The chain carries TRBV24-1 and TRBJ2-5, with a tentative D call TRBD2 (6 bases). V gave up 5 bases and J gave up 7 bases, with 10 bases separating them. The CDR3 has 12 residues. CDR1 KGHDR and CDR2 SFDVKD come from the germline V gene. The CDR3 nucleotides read TGTGCCACCAGTGGGGGAGGAGGGACCCAGTACTTC. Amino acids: CATSGGGGTQYF.

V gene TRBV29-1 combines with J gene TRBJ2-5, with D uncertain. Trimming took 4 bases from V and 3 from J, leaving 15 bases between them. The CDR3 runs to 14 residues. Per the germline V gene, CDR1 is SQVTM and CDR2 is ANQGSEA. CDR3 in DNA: TGCAGCGTTGTACGTCGACGACCTGAAGAGACCCAGTACTTC. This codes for CSVVRRRPEETQYF.

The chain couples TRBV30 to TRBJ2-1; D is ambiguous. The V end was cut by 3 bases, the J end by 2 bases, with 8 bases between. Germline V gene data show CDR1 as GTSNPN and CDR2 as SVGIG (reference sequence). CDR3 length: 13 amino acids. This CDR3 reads CAWSGDTYNEQFF. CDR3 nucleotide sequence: TGTGCCTGGAGCGGTGACACCTACAATGAGCAGTTCTTC.

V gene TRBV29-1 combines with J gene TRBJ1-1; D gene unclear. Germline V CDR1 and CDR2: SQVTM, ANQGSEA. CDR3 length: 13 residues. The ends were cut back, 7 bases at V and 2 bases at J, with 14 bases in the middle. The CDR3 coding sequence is TGCAGCGCACAACAGAATCTTAACACTGAAGCTTTCTTT. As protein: CSAQQNLNTEAFF.

CDR3 in amino acids: CASSLGGRGDTQYF. The CDR3 nucleotides read TGTGCCAGCAGCTTAGGCGGGAGGGGAGATACGCAGTATTTT. The genes are TRBV7-2 and TRBJ2-3; 9 bases match TRBD2. CDR3 size: 14 residues. Per germline, CDR1 SGHTA and CDR2 FQGNSA. V trimming: 1 base; J trimming: 5 bases; junction bases outside the gene matches: 1.

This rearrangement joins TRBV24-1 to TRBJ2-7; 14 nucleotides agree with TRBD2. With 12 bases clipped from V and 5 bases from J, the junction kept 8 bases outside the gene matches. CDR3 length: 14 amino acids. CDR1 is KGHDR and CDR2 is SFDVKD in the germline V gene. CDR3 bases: TGTGCCCGCGAGACTAGCGGGAGGGCCGACGAGCAGTACTTC. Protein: CARETSGRADEQYF.

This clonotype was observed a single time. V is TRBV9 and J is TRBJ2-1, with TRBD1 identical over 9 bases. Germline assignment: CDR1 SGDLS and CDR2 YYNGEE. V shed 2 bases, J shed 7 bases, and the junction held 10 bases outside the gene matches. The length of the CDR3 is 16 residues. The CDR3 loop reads CASSVQTGGMGNEQFF. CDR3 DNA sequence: TGTGCCAGCAGCGTCCAAACAGGGGGCATGGGTAATGAGCAGTTCTTC.

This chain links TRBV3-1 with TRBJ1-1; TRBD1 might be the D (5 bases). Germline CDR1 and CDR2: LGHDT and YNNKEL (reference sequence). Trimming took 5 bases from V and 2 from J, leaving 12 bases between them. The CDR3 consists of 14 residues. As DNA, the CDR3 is TGTGCCAGCAGCTCCTGGACACGAAACACTGAAGCTTTCTTT. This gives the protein CASSSWTRNTEAFF.

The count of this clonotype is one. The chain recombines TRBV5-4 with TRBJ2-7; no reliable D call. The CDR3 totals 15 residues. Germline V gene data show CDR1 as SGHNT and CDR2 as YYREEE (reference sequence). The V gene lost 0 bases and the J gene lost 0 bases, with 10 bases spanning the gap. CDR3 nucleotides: TGTGCCAGCAGCTTGGTCGGGCAGCTCTCCTACGAGCAGTACTTC. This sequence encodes CASSLVGQLSYEQYF.